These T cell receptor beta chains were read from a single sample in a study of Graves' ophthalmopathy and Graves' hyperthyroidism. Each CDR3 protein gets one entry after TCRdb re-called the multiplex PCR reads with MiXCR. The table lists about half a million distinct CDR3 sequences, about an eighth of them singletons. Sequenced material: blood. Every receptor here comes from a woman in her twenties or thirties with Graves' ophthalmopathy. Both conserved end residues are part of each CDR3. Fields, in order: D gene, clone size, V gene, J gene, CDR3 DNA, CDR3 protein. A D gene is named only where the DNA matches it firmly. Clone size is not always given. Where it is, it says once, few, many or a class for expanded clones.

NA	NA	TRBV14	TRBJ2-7	TGTGCCAGCAGCCAGGGAGGCCCCTCCGAGCAGTACTTC	CASSQGGPSEQYF
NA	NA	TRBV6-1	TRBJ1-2	TGTGCCAGCAGCCATAGGACGGATGGCTACACCTTC	CASSHRTDGYTF
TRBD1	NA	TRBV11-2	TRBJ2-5	TGTGCCAGCAGCATAGGGACAGGCCATTCCTTTTTC	CASSIGTGHSFF
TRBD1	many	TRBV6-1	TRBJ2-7	TGTGCCAGCAGTGGTTTAAACAGGGGGCGCGACGAGCAGTACTTC	CASSGLNRGRDEQYF
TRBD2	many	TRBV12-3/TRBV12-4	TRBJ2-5	TGTGCCAGCAGTTTCCGACTAGCCGAGACCCAGTACTTC	CASSFRLAETQYF
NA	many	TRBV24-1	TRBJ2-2	TGTGCCACCAGTGAGCGCCACAGCAGATGGGGGGAGCTGTTTTTT	CATSERHSRWGELFF
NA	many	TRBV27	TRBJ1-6	TGTGCCAGCAGTTATGACAGCCATTCACCCCTCCACTTT	CASSYDSHSPLHF
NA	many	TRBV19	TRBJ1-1	TGTGCCAGTAGTATAGATCTTGGGAGAAACACTGAAGCTTTCTTT	CASSIDLGRNTEAFF
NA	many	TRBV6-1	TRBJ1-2	TGTGCCAGCAAGCTGACGAGGGGGTATGGCTACACCTTC	CASKLTRGYGYTF
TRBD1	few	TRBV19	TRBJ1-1	TGTGCCAGTAGGATGGACAGGGGGCCAGGGGCTTTCTTT	CASRMDRGPGAFF
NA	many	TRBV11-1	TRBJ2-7	TGTGCCAGCAGCTTTATGGTTCGCGAGCAGTACTTC	CASSFMVREQYF
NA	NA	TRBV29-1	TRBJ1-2	TGCAGCGTTGGCCCCAGCTATGGCTACACCTTC	CSVGPSYGYTF
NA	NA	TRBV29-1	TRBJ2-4	TGCAGCCTAACGGTCCCCAGGGCAAAAAACATTCAGTACTTC	CSLTVPRAKNIQYF
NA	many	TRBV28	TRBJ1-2	TGTGCCAGCACCCCGGGGGGGAGGACAAACTATGGCTACACCTTC	CASTPGGRTNYGYTF
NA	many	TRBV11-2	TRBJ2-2	TGTGCCAGCAGCGTGCGGGCTGCCACGAACACCGGGGAGCTGTTTTTT	CASSVRAATNTGELFF
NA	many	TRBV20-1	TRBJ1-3	TGCAGTGGGACAGACGCTTTGTTAAACACCATATATTTT	CSGTDALLNTIYF